A single sample gave rise to the 27 T cell receptor beta chains below, sequenced in a study of blood T cell repertoires in COVID-19. Using immunoSEQ multiplex PCR, the repertoire was profiled, and TCRdb retains in-frame clones only, with some absent. The sample has more than 80,000 clones; more than 85% are singletons. Sequenced sample: peripheral blood. The receptors here all came from a man aged 40-49 years with acute or convalescent COVID-19.

The CDR3 DNA follows: TGTGCCAGCAAAGAGACAGGGGGCGGAAGATCCGGGGAGCTGTTTTTT. Amino acid sequence: CASKETGGGRSGELFF. The chain uses TRBV6-4 and TRBJ2-2; 10 nucleotides match TRBD1. The CDR3 loop spans 16 amino acids. Germline CDR1 MRHNA, CDR2 SNTAGT. Trimming at V came to 7 bases and at J to 6 bases, leaving 11 bases not matched to a gene.

V is TRBV12-3 or TRBV12-4 and J is TRBJ1-2; TRBD1 might be the D (6 bases). V dropped 4 bases and J dropped 7 bases, with 7 bases sitting between them. This CDR3 contains 11 residues. The DNA of the CDR3 is TGTGCCAGCAGTTCAGGGGCTGGCTACACCTTC. Its translation is CASSSGAGYTF.

This clone was detected a few times. The genes are TRBV7-3 and TRBJ2-1; no reliable D call. Between the trimmed V and J ends, which lost 5 bases and 0 bases, there was a span of 17 bases. Germline V lookup: CDR1 SGHTA, CDR2 FQGTGA. The CDR3 has 17 amino acids. The chain's CDR3 is CASSLNDGRSSYNEQFF. The CDR3 nucleotides read TGTGCCAGCAGCCTCAACGACGGAAGGAGCTCCTACAATGAGCAGTTCTTC.

The chain links TRBV19 to TRBJ1-2; the D is unclear. Trimming removed 7 bases from V and 1 base from J, with 16 bases in between. The germline gives CDR1 LNHDA, CDR2 SQIVND (reference sequence). CDR3 size: 15 residues. The CDR3 region is CASTNPGGYNYGYTF. CDR3 in DNA: TGTGCCAGTACCAACCCCGGCGGATATAACTATGGCTACACCTTC.

The rearrangement uses TRBV7-2 and TRBJ1-1; 7 bases match TRBD1. Germline CDR1 is SGHTA and CDR2 is FQGNSA. The CDR3 consists of 15 residues. Losses at the gene ends were 4 bases for V and 5 bases for J; bases not matched to a gene: 10. CDR3 region: CASSSNTGAGTEAFF. CDR3 sequence (DNA): TGTGCCAGCAGCTCGAATACAGGGGCTGGGACTGAAGCTTTCTTT.

In this sample, this clone turned up once. The V call is TRBV27, the J call TRBJ2-3; possible D gene TRBD1, 5 bases. CDR1 MNHEY and CDR2 SMNVEV come from the germline V gene (reference sequence). V was clipped by 3 bases and J by 1 base, with 8 bases between them. CDR3 length: 14 amino acids. CDR3 nucleotides: TGTGCCAGCAGTTTGATGGGGCGCACAGATACGCAGTATTTT. Translated: CASSLMGRTDTQYF.

CDR3 in DNA: TGCGCCAGCAGCAGGAGACTGTTAACCTACGAGCAGTACTTC. Residues: CASSRRLLTYEQYF. The chain links TRBV4-3 to TRBJ2-7; D remains ambiguous. This CDR3 has 14 residues. Deletions cut 5 bases from V and 2 bases from J, with 13 bases between. Per germline, CDR1 LGHNA and CDR2 YSLEER.

The chain has TRBV27 and TRBJ1-5; 7 nucleotides agree with TRBD1. Per germline, CDR1 MNHEY and CDR2 SMNVEV (reference sequence). This CDR3 is built from 13 residues. After removal of 5 bases from V and 4 bases from J, the junction contained 2 bases not matched to a gene. The CDR3 DNA reads as TGTGCCAGCAGTCCGACAGGGAATCAGCCCCAGCATTTT. Translation: CASSPTGNQPQHF.

The gene calls are TRBV6-4 and TRBJ2-1, with D possibly TRBD1 on 5 matching bases. Trimming left V 4 bases short and J 0 bases short, with 10 bases between. This CDR3 is 15 amino acids long. Germline loops: CDR1 MRHNA, CDR2 SNTAGT. CDR3 region: CASSVDSSSYNEQFF. The CDR3 coding sequence is TGTGCCAGCAGTGTAGACAGCAGCTCCTACAATGAGCAGTTCTTC.

The chain carries TRBV7-9 and TRBJ2-1, with 8 bases fitting TRBD2. The germline CDR1 and CDR2 sequences are SEHNR and FQNEAQ (reference sequence). V shed 0 bases and J 0 bases; nucleotides not matched to a gene: 4. The CDR3 is 17 residues long. The CDR3 here is CASSLASGVSSYNEQFF. CDR3 coding DNA: TGTGCCAGCAGCTTAGCTAGCGGGGTTAGCTCCTACAATGAGCAGTTCTTC. Drawing the rest from reference TRBV7-9 and TRBJ2-1, the complete variable domain is DTGVSQNPRHKITKRGQNVTFRCDPISEHNRLYWYRQTLGQGPEFLTYFQNEAQLEKSRLLSDRFSAERPKGSFSTLEIQRTEQGDSAMYLCASSLASGVSSYNEQFFGPGTRLTVL.

The chain is built from TRBV30 and TRBJ2-3; D gene ambiguous. Trimming removed 1 base from V and 2 bases from J, with 7 bases in between. In germline, CDR1 is GTSNPN, CDR2 SVGIG (reference sequence). There are 13 residues in the CDR3. The CDR3 nucleotides are TGTGCCTGGAGTGCGGTCTCCACAGATACGCAGTATTTT. Translating gives CAWSAVSTDTQYF.

V and J are TRBV7-2 and TRBJ2-1; D might be TRBD1 (6 bases). Germline-derived CDR1 and CDR2 are SGHTA and FQGNSA. V gave up 5 bases and J gave up 5 bases, with 19 bases separating them. There are 16 residues in the CDR3. Written as DNA, the CDR3 is TGTGCCAGCAGCCCACGAAGCGGACAGAGAAACAATGAGCAGTTCTTC. This encodes CASSPRSGQRNNEQFF. The full variable domain, completed using reference TRBV7-2 and TRBJ2-1, is GAGVSQSPSNKVTEKGKDVELRCDPISGHTALYWYRQSLGQGLEFLIYFQGNSAPDKSGLPSDRFSAERTGGSVSTLTIQRTQQEDSAVYLCASSPRSGQRNNEQFFGPGTRLTVL.

The V and J genes are TRBV27 and TRBJ1-5, with 7 bases identical to TRBD1. The CDR3 length is 14 residues. V was clipped by 6 bases and J by 7 bases; unmatched bases: 9. The V gene's germline CDR1 is MNHEY and CDR2 SMNVEV (reference sequence). The CDR3 spells CASSNTGVGQPQHF. In DNA form, the CDR3 reads TGTGCCAGCAGCAACACAGGGGTCGGACAGCCCCAGCATTTT.

This chain connects TRBV2 to TRBJ1-4, with unresolved D. The CDR3 length is 13 residues. The germline CDR1 and CDR2 sequences are SNHLY and FYNNEI. V lost 4 bases and J lost 4, with 7 bases in between. The DNA for the CDR3 is TGTGCCAGCAGTGGCCAGAATAATGAAAAACTGTTTTTT. It encodes CASSGQNNEKLFF.

V is TRBV3-1 (or the pseudogene TRBV3-2) and J is TRBJ2-1; 10 bases are a match to TRBD2. Losses at the gene ends were 4 bases for V and 4 bases for J; bases not matched to a gene: 10. Germline V CDR1 and CDR2: LGHDT, YNNKEL (reference sequence). The CDR3 runs to 17 residues. CDR3 nucleotides: TGTGCCAGCAGCCGAGGCAGCTGGACTAGCGGATACAATGAGCAGTTCTTC. Residues: CASSRGSWTSGYNEQFF.

The rearrangement joins TRBV2 to TRBJ2-3; TRBD2 agrees at 12 bases. V dropped 6 bases and J dropped 3; count of bases not matched to a gene: 7. The CDR3 covers 16 residues. Germline assignment: CDR1 SNHLY and CDR2 FYNNEI. CDR3 residues: CASSDLLAGGTDTQYF. In DNA, the CDR3 is TGTGCCAGCAGCGACCTACTAGCGGGAGGAACAGATACGCAGTATTTT.

The gene calls are TRBV7-9 and TRBJ2-1, with TRBD2 identical over 8 bases. V trimming: 5 bases; J trimming: 8 bases; junction bases outside the gene matches: 11. The CDR3 totals 15 residues. Germline V lookup: CDR1 SEHNR, CDR2 FQNEAQ (reference sequence). This chain's CDR3 is CASSRLGLDHDEQFF. CDR3 nucleotide sequence: TGTGCCAGCAGCCGCCTGGGACTAGATCATGATGAGCAGTTCTTC.

The chain links TRBV7-9 to TRBJ1-5; a possible D gene is TRBD1 (5 bases). The germline V gene has CDR1 SEHNR and CDR2 FQNEAQ (reference sequence). Trimming removed 0 bases from V and 7 bases from J, with 10 bases in between. The CDR3 covers 14 residues. The CDR3 loop reads CASSLAGVRQPQHF. CDR3 sequence (DNA): TGTGCCAGCAGCTTAGCAGGGGTGAGGCAGCCCCAGCATTTT.

The chain combines TRBV5-1 with TRBJ2-5, with a possible D match to TRBD1 (5 bases). Trimming took 1 base from V and 3 from J, leaving 13 bases between them. CDR3 length: 15 residues. The germline V gene has CDR1 SGHRS and CDR2 YFSETQ. This CDR3 reads CASSLNLGEKETQYF. The CDR3 DNA reads TGCGCCAGCAGCTTGAACTTAGGGGAAAAAGAGACCCAGTACTTC. Full variable domain (remainder filled in from reference TRBV5-1 and TRBJ2-5): KAGVTQTPRYLIKTRGQQVTLSCSPISGHRSVSWYQQTPGQGLQFLFEYFSETQRNKGNFPGRFSGRQFSNSRSEMNVSTLELGDSALYLCASSLNLGEKETQYFGPGTRLLVL.

V gene TRBV21-1 combines with J gene TRBJ1-6. TRBV21-1 is a pseudogene segment. This CDR3 spans 16 amino acids. The chain's CDR3 is CASSKVPRSYNSPLHF. The CDR3 nucleotides read TGTGCCAGCAGCAAAGTACCGCGGTCCTATAATTCACCCCTCCACTTT.

The J gene is TRBJ2-1, the V gene TRBV4-2; D might be TRBD1 (7 bases). CDR1 is LGHNA and CDR2 is YNFKEQ in the germline V gene. The CDR3 is 17 residues long. V was clipped by 0 bases and J by 7 bases, with 19 bases between them. The CDR3, as DNA: TGTGCCAGCAGCCAAGATTACCAGGGGGGTCGGGGTAATGAGCAGTTCTTC. Its protein product is CASSQDYQGGRGNEQFF.

The V and J genes are TRBV30 and TRBJ1-4; D is perhaps TRBD1 (5 bases). CDR1 and CDR2 (germline): GTSNPN, SVGIG (reference sequence). CDR3 length: 13 residues. The V end lost 2 bases, the J end lost 5 bases, and 9 bases lay between the germline ends. The CDR3 region is CAWSRQSNEKLFF. For the CDR3, the DNA is TGTGCCTGGAGTCGACAGTCAAATGAAAAACTGTTTTTT.

The DNA for the CDR3 is TGCAGCGTCCAGAGGGTGCTTACTGAAGCTTTCTTT. This encodes CSVQRVLTEAFF. The genes are TRBV29-1 and TRBJ1-1; D is unresolved. Germline V gene lookup returns CDR1 SQVTM and CDR2 ANQGSEA. V lost 6 bases and J 5 bases, leaving 13 bases between the germline ends. The CDR3 runs 12 residues.

V is TRBV5-1 and J is TRBJ2-1; possibly TRBD2 for D (5 bases). CDR3 length: 15 amino acids. Looked up from germline, CDR1 is SGHRS and CDR2 is YFSETQ. V was trimmed by 5 bases and J by 2 bases, leaving 14 bases between them. CDR3: CASRTASGAYNEQFF. The CDR3 DNA reads as TGCGCCAGCAGGACCGCGAGCGGAGCCTACAATGAGCAGTTCTTC.

The genes are TRBV6-6 and TRBJ1-2; TRBD1 matches at 9 bases. The CDR3 consists of 16 residues. V was clipped by 4 bases and J by 0 bases; unmatched bases: 6. Germline V gene sequence: CDR1 MNHNY, CDR2 SVGAGI (reference sequence). This CDR3 reads CASSLGQGLPNYGYTF. DNA for the CDR3: TGTGCCAGCAGTTTGGGACAGGGCCTACCTAACTATGGCTACACCTTC.

The chain couples TRBV6-5 to TRBJ2-2, with a tentative D call TRBD2 (5 bases). Trimming stripped 8 bases from V and 5 bases from J, with 15 bases between. This CDR3 is 14 amino acids long. Germline V gene lookup returns CDR1 MNHEY and CDR2 SVGAGI. This CDR3 is CASPGRSGTGELFF. The CDR3, as DNA: TGTGCCAGCCCCGGACGATCGGGAACCGGGGAGCTGTTTTTT.

V gene TRBV24-1 combines with J gene TRBJ2-5; TRBD1 matches 7 bases. Germline CDR1 and CDR2: KGHDR and SFDVKD. The ends lost 3 bases at V and 0 bases at J; junction bases unmatched: 6. The CDR3 length is 16 residues. The CDR3 sequence is CATSDHRGLYQETQYF. The DNA of the CDR3 is TGTGCCACCAGTGATCACAGGGGTTTATACCAAGAGACCCAGTACTTC.